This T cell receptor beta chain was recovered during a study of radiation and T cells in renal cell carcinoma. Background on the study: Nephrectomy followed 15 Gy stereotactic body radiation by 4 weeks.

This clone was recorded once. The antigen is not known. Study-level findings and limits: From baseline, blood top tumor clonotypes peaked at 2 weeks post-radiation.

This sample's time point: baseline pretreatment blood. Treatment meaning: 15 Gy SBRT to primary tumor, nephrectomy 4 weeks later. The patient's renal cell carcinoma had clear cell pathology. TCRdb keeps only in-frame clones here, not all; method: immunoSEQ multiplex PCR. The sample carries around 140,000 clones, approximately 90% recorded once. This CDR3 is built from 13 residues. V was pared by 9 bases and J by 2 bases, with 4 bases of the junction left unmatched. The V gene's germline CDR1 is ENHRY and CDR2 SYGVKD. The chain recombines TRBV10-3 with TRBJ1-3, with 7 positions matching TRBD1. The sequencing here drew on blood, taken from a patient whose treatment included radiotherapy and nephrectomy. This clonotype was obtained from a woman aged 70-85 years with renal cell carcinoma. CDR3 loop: CAIGTVTGNTIYF. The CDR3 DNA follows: TGTGCCATTGGGACAGTCACTGGAAACACCATATATTTT.